This TCR beta chain came from a study of T cells in Graves' hyperthyroidism and ophthalmopathy (dated by TCRdb to about 2019). Context from the whole study: Peripheral blood samples were taken at initial diagnosis, before any treatment was given. To identify TCR V-J signatures that set the groups apart, the researchers used a discovery cohort of roughly 100 patients, made up of 43 with Graves' ophthalmopathy and about 55 with stable Graves' hyperthyroidism. For training and testing, the roughly 93 patients in the discovery cohort were randomly divided in a 7:3 ratio. Prospective prediction of ophthalmopathy was tested in an independent validation cohort consisting of 18 hyperthyroidism patients and some 16 patients who later progressed to ophthalmopathy. TCR Vbeta CDR3 sequencing of approximately 140 peripheral blood samples (approximately 44 ophthalmopathy, roughly 72 hyperthyroidism and approximately 17 progressor patients) is reported in the paper. In addition, the study compared T-cell repertoires in thyroid tissue and in blood from roughly six Graves' hyperthyroidism patients. After sampling, hyperthyroidism patients received methimazole starting at 30 mg daily, and ophthalmopathy patients received high-dose intravenous methylprednisolone. Overall results and qualifications from the work: Most expanded thyroid clonotypes (frequency above 0.001) were also detected in blood, a finding suggesting that blood repertoires may reflect thyroid immune responses. In validation, the model predicted progression to ophthalmopathy a median of 6.5 months before onset, with over 60% sensitivity and more than 72% specificity. Ophthalmopathy was separated from stable hyperthyroidism by a 13 V-J signature model, with around 90% sensitivity and around 81% specificity obtained in cross-validation and 80%/75% obtained in testing. Sample size was not statistically predetermined, and blinding of investigators to group allocation was not performed.

This clonotype was seen at least ten times. What this receptor recognizes is not known. Base qualities are missing; no much larger clone stands one base away. Stable Graves' hyperthyroidism was defined as the absence of progression to ophthalmopathy over 18 months of follow-up. Hyperthyroidism patients were aged 18 to 65 years and newly diagnosed, with disease duration of less than 2 months. Exclusion was applied to patients with uncontrolled infections, other autoimmune diseases, pregnancy or lactation. Diagnoses relied on clinical symptoms, serum thyroxine and TRAb, thyroid ultrasound and orbital computed tomography. Ficoll-Paque density gradient centrifugation was used to isolate PBMCs from 8.5 to 10 ml of fresh peripheral blood. Trizol reagent was used to extract total RNA, and RNA quality was then checked on an Agilent 2100 Bioanalyzer. The CDR3 contains 13 residues, cysteine and phenylalanine counted. Only the CDR3 DNA stays, 39 bases, in frame from base 1. V and J are truncated by 6 bases and 5 bases respectively, leaving an intervening sequence of 13 bases.

The TCR beta CDR3 regions were amplified from RNA transcripts. For the first round of RT-PCR on the TCR CDR3, the HTBI primer set was used together with the Qiagen OneStep RT-PCR kit. Libraries were constructed in a second round of multiplex PCR, after which size selection and purification were carried out. Libraries were sequenced paired-end with 100 bp reads on an Illumina HiSeq2000. As for the authors' bioinformatics: SOAPnuke was used to process the raw data, throwing out any read that contained adapters or uncalled bases, had a mean Phred below 15, or lacked an exact constant-primer or identifier match. COPE v1.2.5 was used to merge high-quality paired reads, and clonotypes were defined as unique nucleotide sequences. MiTCR v1.1 was used to align the clonotypes against IMGT TRBV, TRBD and TRBJ reference segments. Only V-J combinations with frequency above 0.0001, covering 99% to 99.2% of repertoires, were analysed. A TCS score was defined as the ratio between F50 (clonal expansion) and ExV (chaos), using BLOSUM62-based TCRdist between CDR3 peptides within each V-J. Welch's t-statistics and random forest reduced several hundred V-J features to about 13, which were used in a naive Bayes classifier (R e1071). The public reads were reanalyzed by TCRdb: fastp trimming at Q25, MiXCR alignment, in-frame beta chains only. Rows with a matching CDR3 protein are joined into one entry that keeps the most common DNA and genes. What appears here as the V and J calls and clone size reflects TCRdb's work, not the paper's. The sample profile shows about 560,000 distinct CDR3 sequences; around 17% of them were found once. The ten biggest clones cover 15% to 20% of the sample.

Recombination linked TRBV12-3 or TRBV12-4 to TRBJ1-2; matching of 5 bases hints at TRBD1 as the D gene. The material sequenced was blood. This receptor was identified in a woman younger than 35 with Graves' hyperthyroidism. CDR3 region: CASSPGASYGYTF. The DNA is as follows: TGTGCCAGCAGCCCTGGGGCCAGTTATGGCTACACCTTC.